The 18 T cell receptor beta chains listed next were all sequenced from one sample in a study of blood T cell repertoires in COVID-19. Method: immunoSEQ multiplex PCR; TCRdb's copy keeps in-frame clones and lacks some. The data contain about 93,000 clones, about 92% of them singletons. The sample was peripheral blood. These receptors all stem from a middle-aged man with acute or convalescent COVID-19.

The V call is TRBV7-6, the J call TRBJ1-5; D not resolved. This CDR3 has 13 residues. The V end lost 0 bases, the J end lost 7 bases, and 7 bases lay between the germline ends. From germline, CDR1 is SGHVS and CDR2 FNYEAQ. The DNA of the CDR3 is TGTGCCAGCAGCTTAGCGGAGGAACAGCCCCAGCATTTT. It encodes CASSLAEEQPQHF.

The genes are TRBV5-1 and TRBJ1-1; the D is unclear. V lost 2 bases and J lost 6, with 14 bases in between. The germline V gene has CDR1 SGHRS and CDR2 YFSETQ. The CDR3 is 14 residues long. CDR3 bases: TGCGCCAGCAGCTTCCCAGCGGAAGGCGCTGAAGCTTTCTTT. Translating gives CASSFPAEGAEAFF.

The chain employs TRBV19 and TRBJ1-6; the match to TRBD1 covers 9 bases. The CDR3 extends over 14 amino acids. CDR1 LNHDA and CDR2 SQIVND come from the germline V gene (reference sequence). Trimming removed 7 bases from V and 7 bases from J; junction bases left unmatched: 5. Here the CDR3 reads CASTRQGGNSPLHF. Written as DNA, the CDR3 is TGTGCCAGTACCCGACAGGGGGGGAATTCACCCCTCCACTTT. The complete variable domain, with remaining parts taken from reference TRBV19 and TRBJ1-6, reads DGGITQSPKYLFRKEGQNVTLSCEQNLNHDAMYWYRQDPGQGLRLIYYSQIVNDFQKGDIAEGYSVSREKKESFPLTVTSAQKNPTAFYLCASTRQGGNSPLHFGNGTRLTVT.

About this clone: One junction end disagrees with the germline gene, perhaps due to a read error. The rearrangement links TRBV5-8 to TRBJ1-1, with TRBD1 identical over 8 bases. Germline CDR1 reads SGHTS; CDR2 reads YDEGEE. This CDR3 comprises 16 residues. In DNA form, the CDR3 reads TGTGCCAGCAGGTTGGCCCCCAGGGGGCGAAGCACTGAAGCTTTCTTT. It codes for CASRLAPRGRSTEAFF.

For the CDR3, the DNA is TGTGCCAGCAGCTACTCAGGGCCTAACGGAAACACCATATATTTT. It codes for CASSYSGPNGNTIYF. The chain uses TRBV7-9 and TRBJ1-3, with D possibly TRBD1 on 5 matching bases. V lost 4 bases to trimming and J lost 4 bases, with 14 bases between them. The CDR3 runs to 15 residues. Germline V gene data show CDR1 as SEHNR and CDR2 as FQNEAQ (reference sequence).

This clone has a handful of counts. The genes are TRBV24-1 and TRBJ2-2; 11 bases map to TRBD1. The trim removed 3 bases at V and 3 bases at J, leaving 8 bases unmatched. CDR1 and CDR2 (germline): KGHDR, SFDVKD. This CDR3 is built from 18 residues. The CDR3 spells CATSDPRTGGPYTGELFF. CDR3 nucleotide sequence: TGTGCCACCAGTGATCCCAGGACAGGGGGCCCTTACACCGGGGAGCTGTTTTTT.

The chain links TRBV4-1 to TRBJ2-2; D is uncertain. The CDR3 length is 17 residues. The V and J ends lost 0 bases and 1 base respectively, with 12 bases between them. CDR1 is MGHRA and CDR2 is YSYEKL in the germline V gene. The CDR3 sequence: CASSQDERSMNTGELFF. CDR3 nucleotides: TGCGCCAGCAGCCAAGACGAGCGAAGTATGAACACCGGGGAGCTGTTTTTT.

This clone has a single count. V usage is TRBV18 and J usage is TRBJ2-1; 8 bases line up with TRBD1. This CDR3 comprises 15 residues. Trimming took 3 bases from V and 0 from J; bases not matched to a gene: 1. The germline V gene encodes CDR1 KGHSH and CDR2 LQKENI. The CDR3 DNA follows: TGTGCCAGCTCACCGGACAGGGACTCCTACAATGAGCAGTTCTTC. It is translated as CASSPDRDSYNEQFF.

This chain joins TRBV4-1 and TRBJ2-2; 10 bases fit TRBD1. Germline V gives CDR1 MGHRA, CDR2 YSYEKL. This CDR3 comprises 17 residues. Germline trimming cut 5 bases from V and 6 bases from J; bases unmatched to any gene: 12. CDR3 nucleotide sequence: TGCGCCAGCAGCAACCCCGGGACAGGGGATCACGCCGGGGAGCTGTTTTTT. This translates into CASSNPGTGDHAGELFF.

The chain uses TRBV9 and TRBJ2-1; D gene ambiguous. Germline CDR1 and CDR2: SGDLS and YYNGEE. V was cut by 0 bases and J by 5 bases, with 9 bases left in between. This CDR3 spans 14 amino acids. The CDR3 is CASSVGASNNEQFF. The CDR3 DNA reads TGTGCCAGCAGCGTAGGGGCCTCGAACAATGAGCAGTTCTTC.

In its sample, this clone was seen a few times. This chain links TRBV6-6 with TRBJ1-1, with D possibly matching TRBD1 (5 bases). Germline CDR1 and CDR2: MNHNY and SVGAGI (reference sequence). The CDR3 is 16 residues long. V was shortened by 1 base and J by 4 bases, with 16 bases between the two germline ends. The DNA for the CDR3 is TGTGCCAGCAGTTACTTCTTGGCGCAGGGAAGCACTGAAGCTTTCTTT. Its translation is CASSYFLAQGSTEAFF.

The genes are TRBV5-1 and TRBJ1-2, with D possibly being TRBD1 (6 bases). The V gene lost 4 bases and the J gene lost 6 bases, with 13 bases spanning the gap. The CDR3 length is 13 residues. Looked up from germline, CDR1 is SGHRS and CDR2 is YFSETQ. Written as DNA, the CDR3 is TGCGCCAGCAGCCCCGGGACATATGATGGCTACACCTTC. Translation: CASSPGTYDGYTF.

This sequence joins TRBV4-3 and TRBJ1-5; a weak D match, TRBD1 (6 bases). Trimming removed 2 bases from V and 2 bases from J, with 13 bases in between. This CDR3 region has 16 residues. CDR1 LGHNA and CDR2 YSLEER come from the germline V gene. Written as DNA, the CDR3 is TGCGCCAGCAGCCAAATGGGGGCGCGTGGCAATCAGCCCCAGCATTTT. Translated: CASSQMGARGNQPQHF.

This clone showed up just a few times. This chain uses TRBV5-1 with TRBJ2-7; D perhaps matches TRBD2 (6 bases). V was pared by 3 bases and J by 3 bases, with 16 bases between. The CDR3 spans 15 residues. Germline V gives CDR1 SGHRS, CDR2 YFSETQ. CDR3 sequence: CASSWQGLENYEQYF. The CDR3 region has the DNA TGCGCCAGCAGCTGGCAGGGACTGGAGAACTACGAGCAGTACTTC.

This clone is a singleton in its sample. The CDR3 is CASSERVAGPDNEQFF. As DNA, the CDR3 is TGTGCCAGCAGTGAGAGGGTAGCGGGACCAGACAATGAGCAGTTCTTC. The chain carries TRBV6-4 and TRBJ2-1, with 8 bases matching TRBD2. The germline CDR1 and CDR2 sequences are MRHNA and SNTAGT. The CDR3 runs to 16 residues. V dropped 3 bases and J dropped 5; count of bases not matched to a gene: 9.

The genes are TRBV6-5 and TRBJ1-5, with 10 bases that match TRBD1. CDR3 length: 14 residues. Looked up from germline, CDR1 is MNHEY and CDR2 is SVGAGI. Germline trimming cut 9 bases from V and 2 bases from J; bases unmatched to any gene: 4. The CDR3 bases are TGTGCCAGTTGGACAGGGGGAGGCAATCAGCCCCAGCATTTT. Translating gives CASWTGGGNQPQHF.

V is TRBV29-1 and J is TRBJ2-7; D not certain. This CDR3 is built from 13 residues. Germline V CDR1 and CDR2: SQVTM, ANQGSEA. V lost 1 base and J lost 0, with 7 bases in between. CDR3 sequence reads: CSVEAPVSYEQYF. DNA of the CDR3: TGCAGCGTTGAAGCCCCAGTCTCCTACGAGCAGTACTTC.

V usage is TRBV6-5 and J usage is TRBJ1-1, with 7 bases matching TRBD1. Trimming took 0 bases from V and 6 from J; bases not matched to a gene: 7. The germline CDR1 and CDR2 sequences are MNHEY and SVGAGI. This CDR3 has 15 residues. The CDR3 DNA is TGTGCCAGCAGTTACTCTAGGACAGGACAATCTGAAGCTTTCTTT. It is translated as CASSYSRTGQSEAFF.